This is a list of T cell receptor beta chains from one sample in a study of T cell responses to AZD1222 COVID-19 vaccine. The assay was immunoSEQ multiplex PCR, and TCRdb's table has in-frame clones only and misses some. This table holds some 130,000 clones, just over 85% found once. The sample was peripheral blood, taken on day 0 of AZD1222 vaccination. Receptors were obtained from an adult in good health. The CDR3 runs from the conserved cysteine through the conserved F or W. Fields, in order: D gene, J gene, V gene, clone size, CDR3 protein, CDR3 DNA. A D gene is named only where the DNA matches it firmly. Size values are once, few and many counts, or a class for expanded clones, and some rows have none.

NA TRBJ2-7 TRBV7-8 NA CASSLGPTASYEQYF TGTGCCAGCAGCTTAGGTCCTACTGCCTCCTACGAGCAGTACTTC
TRBD1 TRBJ2-7 TRBV7-9 NA CASSRMPIRTGRYEQYF TGTGCCAGCAGCCGAATGCCGATTAGGACAGGGAGATACGAGCAGTACTTC
NA TRBJ1-1 TRBV19 NA CASSIDMGWSSEAFF TGTGCCAGTAGTATAGATATGGGTTGGTCTTCTGAAGCTTTCTTT
NA TRBJ2-7 TRBV2 NA CASSQGSEQYF TGTGCCAGCAGCCAGGGCTCCGAGCAGTACTTC
NA TRBJ2-7 TRBV9 NA CASSPQTAAFYEQYF TGTGCCAGCAGCCCTCAGACTGCAGCTTTCTACGAGCAGTACTTC
NA TRBJ1-1 TRBV5-1 few CASRLLPGTEAFF TGCGCCAGCAGACTCCTGCCAGGCACTGAAGCTTTCTTT
NA TRBJ2-1 TRBV29-1 NA CSFHEFSNEQFF TGCAGCTTTCACGAGTTCTCGAATGAGCAGTTCTTC
NA TRBJ1-2 TRBV28 NA CASNLGRGGLYGYTF TGTGCCAGCAATCTTGGGCGGGGGGGCCTCTATGGCTACACCTTC
NA TRBJ2-2 TRBV27 NA CASSFGGVRTGELFF TGTGCCAGCAGTTTTGGGGGCGTGCGTACCGGGGAGCTGTTTTTT
TRBD1 TRBJ1-2 TRBV20-1 NA CSASQDRGSHTF TGCAGTGCTAGTCAGGACAGGGGAAGTCACACCTTC
NA TRBJ1-2 TRBV12-2 NA CASHFNHRGDYGYTF TGTGCAAGTCACTTCAATCACAGGGGCGACTATGGCTACACCTTC
NA TRBJ2-7 TRBV6-2/TRBV6-3 NA CASSYRAYEQYF TGTGCCAGCAGTTATCGCGCCTACGAGCAGTACTTC
NA TRBJ1-2 TRBV4-3 few CASSQDLEGIRYGYTF TGCGCCAGCAGCCAAGATCTTGAGGGAATCCGCTATGGCTACACCTTC
NA TRBJ1-1 TRBV28 NA CASIGNKNTEAFF TGTGCCAGCATAGGAAACAAGAACACTGAAGCTTTCTTT
TRBD2 TRBJ2-3 TRBV24-1 once CATSDFGLAAQYF TGTGCCACCAGTGATTTCGGGCTAGCGGCGCAGTATTTT
TRBD1 TRBJ2-1 TRBV15 NA CATSRDLSSPGQVKENEQFF TGTGCCACCAGCAGAGATCTGAGCTCGCCGGGACAGGTTAAAGAGAATGAGCAGTTCTTC
TRBD1 TRBJ1-2 TRBV9 NA CASSVGGRGHASGTRNYGYTF TGTGCCAGCAGCGTAGGAGGAAGGGGGCACGCCTCTGGTACGAGGAACTATGGCTACACCTTC
NA TRBJ1-1 TRBV5-1 few CASSLGWDTEAFF TGCGCCAGCAGCTTAGGGTGGGACACTGAAGCTTTCTTT
NA TRBJ2-7 TRBV10-3 NA CAISEGGLYEQYF TGTGCCATCAGTGAGGGGGGGCTCTACGAGCAGTACTTC
NA TRBJ1-1 TRBV5-4 NA CASSPGQNTEAFF TGTGCCAGCAGCCCGGGACAGAACACTGAAGCTTTCTTT
NA TRBJ2-5 TRBV5-4 NA CASTSGTPQETQYF TGTGCCAGCACCTCAGGGACTCCCCAAGAGACCCAGTACTTC
NA TRBJ1-6 TRBV9 NA CASSKDNPYNSPLHF TGTGCCAGCAGCAAGGACAATCCCTATAATTCACCCCTCCACTTT
TRBD2 TRBJ2-3 TRBV2 NA CASLGTSGGGRTQYF TGTGCCAGCTTGGGGACTAGCGGGGGGGGAAGGACGCAGTATTTT
NA TRBJ2-7 TRBV20-1 NA CSAGVGYF TGCAGTGCGGGGGTGGGGTACTTC
NA TRBJ2-1 TRBV28 NA CASVVTGAGEQFF TGTGCCAGCGTCGTAACGGGGGCCGGTGAGCAGTTCTTC
NA TRBJ1-1 TRBV7-2 NA CASNVGRRGRTEAFF TGTGCCAGCAACGTCGGGCGTCGGGGTAGAACTGAAGCTTTCTTT
NA TRBJ2-1 TRBV29-1 NA CSTGLSYNEQFF TGCAGCACCGGACTGAGCTACAATGAGCAGTTCTTC
NA TRBJ2-1 TRBV4-3 NA CASSQDGTRPANEQFF TGCGCCAGCAGCCAAGACGGGACTCGACCCGCAAATGAGCAGTTCTTC
TRBD1 TRBJ2-2 TRBV2 NA CASKDRGYANTGELFF TGTGCCAGCAAAGACAGGGGGTATGCGAACACCGGGGAGCTGTTTTTT
TRBD1 TRBJ2-7 TRBV12-3/TRBV12-4 NA CASPRGQNYEQYF TGTGCCAGCCCTAGGGGACAGAACTACGAGCAGTACTTC
NA TRBJ2-2 TRBV19 NA CASKGPRDTGELFF TGTGCCAGTAAAGGACCCCGCGACACCGGGGAGCTGTTTTTT
NA TRBJ1-5 TRBV6-6 NA CASREEGNQPQHF TGTGCCAGCAGAGAAGAGGGCAATCAGCCCCAGCATTTT
TRBD2 TRBJ2-3 TRBV7-7 NA CASSRGGAGGGADTQYF TGTGCTAGCAGCCGAGGAGGAGCGGGGGGCGGCGCAGATACGCAGTATTTT
TRBD1 TRBJ2-7 TRBV7-2 NA CASSSRRDRPGEQYF TGTGCCAGCAGCTCTCGCCGGGACAGGCCCGGGGAGCAGTACTTC
NA TRBJ1-2 TRBV5-1 NA CASRPDGYGYTF TGCGCCAGCAGACCGGACGGGTATGGCTACACCTTC
NA TRBJ2-4 TRBV9 NA CASSVGENIQYF TGTGCCAGCAGCGTAGGTGAAAACATTCAGTACTTC
TRBD2 TRBJ2-5 TRBV6-5 NA CASSKGLAGLETQYF TGTGCCAGCAGTAAGGGACTAGCGGGGTTGGAGACCCAGTACTTC
TRBD1 TRBJ1-1 TRBV29-1 NA CSVVTGGQGTEAFF TGCAGCGTTGTAACAGGGGGGCAGGGGACTGAAGCTTTCTTT
NA TRBJ1-6 TRBV18 NA CASSPGKDSPLHF TGTGCCAGCTCACCAGGAAAGGATTCACCCCTCCACTTT
NA TRBJ1-2 TRBV25-1 NA CAGSATYYGYTF TGTGCCGGCAGTGCGACATATTATGGCTACACCTTC
NA TRBJ1-2 TRBV28 NA CASSFSYGGYTF TGTGCCAGCAGTTTCAGCTACGGTGGCTACACCTTC
NA TRBJ1-1 TRBV6-2/TRBV6-3 NA CASSLRLNTEAFF TGTGCCAGCAGTTTAAGGCTGAACACTGAAGCTTTCTTT